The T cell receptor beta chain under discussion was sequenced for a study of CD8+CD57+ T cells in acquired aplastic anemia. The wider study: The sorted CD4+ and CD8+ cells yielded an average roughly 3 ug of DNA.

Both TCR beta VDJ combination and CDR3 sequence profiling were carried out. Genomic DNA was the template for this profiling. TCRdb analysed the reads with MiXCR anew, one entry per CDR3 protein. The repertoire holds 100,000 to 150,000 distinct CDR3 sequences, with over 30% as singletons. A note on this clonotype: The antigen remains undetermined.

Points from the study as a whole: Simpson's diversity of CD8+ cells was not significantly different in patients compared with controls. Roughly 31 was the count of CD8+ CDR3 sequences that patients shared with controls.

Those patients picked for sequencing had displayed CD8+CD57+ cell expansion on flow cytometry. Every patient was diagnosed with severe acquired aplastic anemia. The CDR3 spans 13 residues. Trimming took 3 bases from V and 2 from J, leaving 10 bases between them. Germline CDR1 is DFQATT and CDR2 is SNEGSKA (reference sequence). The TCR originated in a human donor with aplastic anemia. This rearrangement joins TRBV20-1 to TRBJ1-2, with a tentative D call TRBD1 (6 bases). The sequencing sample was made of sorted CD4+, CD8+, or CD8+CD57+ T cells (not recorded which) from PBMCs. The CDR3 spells CSASTGTNYGYTF. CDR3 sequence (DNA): TGCAGTGCTAGCACAGGGACGAACTATGGCTACACCTTC.